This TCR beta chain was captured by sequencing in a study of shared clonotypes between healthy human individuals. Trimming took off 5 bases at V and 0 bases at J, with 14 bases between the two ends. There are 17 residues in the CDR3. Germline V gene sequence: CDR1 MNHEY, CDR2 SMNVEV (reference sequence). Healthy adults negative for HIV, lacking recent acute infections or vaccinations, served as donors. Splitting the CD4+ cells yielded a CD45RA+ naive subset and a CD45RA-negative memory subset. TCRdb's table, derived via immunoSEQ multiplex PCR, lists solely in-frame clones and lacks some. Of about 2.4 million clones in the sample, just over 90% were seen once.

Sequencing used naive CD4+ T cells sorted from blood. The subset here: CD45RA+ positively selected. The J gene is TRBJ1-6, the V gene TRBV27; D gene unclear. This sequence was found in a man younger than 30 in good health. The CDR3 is CASSILSGGSYNSPLHF. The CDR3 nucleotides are TGTGCCAGCAGTATCCTATCAGGAGGCTCCTATAATTCACCCCTCCACTTT.